These 10 T cell receptor beta chains share one sample of origin, sequenced in a study of T cell responses to AZD1222 COVID-19 vaccine. This table comes from immunoSEQ multiplex PCR, and its TCRdb copy is limited to in-frame clones, with some not included. The sample has about 170,000 clones; roughly 92% are singletons. The starting material was peripheral blood, obtained on day 0 of AZD1222 vaccination. Source of these receptors: an adult in good health.

As DNA, the CDR3 is TGTGCCAGTAGTAAGGACAGGGTCCTCTCTGGGGCCAACGTCCTGACTTTC. This sequence encodes CASSKDRVLSGANVLTF. This chain uses TRBV19 with TRBJ2-6; 8 bases agree with TRBD1. J gave up 0 bases and V 4 bases, and 5 bases lay outside the gene matches. CDR1 is LNHDA and CDR2 is SQIVND in the germline V gene (reference sequence). The CDR3 length is 17 residues.

CDR3 residues: CASNPRGNTEAFF. The CDR3 coding sequence is TGCGCCAGCAACCCACGCGGGAACACTGAAGCTTTCTTT. V gene TRBV5-1 combines with J gene TRBJ1-1, with D hard to call. The V and J ends lost 6 bases and 1 base respectively, with 10 bases between them. Germline values: CDR1 SGHRS, CDR2 YFSETQ. There are 13 residues in the CDR3.

The count of this clone is one. The chain joins TRBV7-3 to TRBJ2-7; maybe TRBD1 (6 bases). Germline V gene data show CDR1 as SGHTA and CDR2 as FQGTGA. With 1 base removed from V and 3 bases from J, the gap between germline ends came to 10 bases. This CDR3 is built from 14 residues. CDR3 sequence: CASSLRDTGYEQYF. The CDR3 coding sequence is TGTGCCAGCAGCTTAAGGGACACAGGCTACGAGCAGTACTTC.

The chain is built from TRBV5-4 and TRBJ2-1; TRBD2 aligns across 10 bases. Germline lookup yields CDR1 SGHNT and CDR2 YYREEE (reference sequence). The V and J ends lost 0 bases and 4 bases, in that order; junction bases with no gene match: 1. The CDR3 loop spans 15 amino acids. CDR3 amino acids: CASSLVSGGYNEQFF. The CDR3 nucleotides read TGTGCCAGCAGCTTGGTTAGCGGGGGGTACAATGAGCAGTTCTTC.

The chain combines TRBV11-2 with TRBJ2-7; TRBD1 agrees at 10 bases. CDR3 size: 14 residues. With V trimmed by 6 bases and J by 2 bases, 4 bases remained unmatched. Germline V CDR1 and CDR2: SGHAT, FQNNGV. The CDR3 coding sequence is TGTGCCAGCAGTCCGGGACAGGGGCCCTACGAGCAGTACTTC. It specifies CASSPGQGPYEQYF.

The chain joins TRBV6-5 to TRBJ1-5, with TRBD1 matching 9 bases. The CDR3 runs 14 residues. V shed 7 bases, J shed 7 bases, and the junction held 8 bases outside the gene matches. Germline-derived CDR1 and CDR2 are MNHEY and SVGAGI. The CDR3 reads CASISTGGHQPQHF. CDR3 nucleotide sequence: TGTGCCAGCATTTCGACAGGGGGACACCAGCCCCAGCATTTT.

Only one count was recorded for this clone. The chain employs TRBV19 and TRBJ2-5; possibly TRBD1 or TRBD2 for D (5 bases each). The CDR3 runs to 15 residues. Per the germline V gene, CDR1 is LNHDA and CDR2 is SQIVND (reference sequence). Trimming cost V 0 bases and J 1 base, with 9 bases left between them. The CDR3 loop is CASSIDVRGQETQYF. In DNA, the CDR3 is TGTGCCAGTAGTATAGATGTGAGGGGCCAAGAGACCCAGTACTTC.

The chain links TRBV7-8 to TRBJ1-2; 7 nucleotides match TRBD1. There are 14 residues in the CDR3. V dropped 3 bases and J dropped 8; count of bases not matched to a gene: 9. Per germline, CDR1 SGHVS and CDR2 FQNEAQ. The CDR3 reads CASSFRTGEGGYTF. The CDR3 DNA reads TGTGCCAGCAGCTTCAGGACAGGAGAGGGGGGCTACACCTTC.

The genes are TRBV4-1 and TRBJ1-2; tentative D call: TRBD1 (6 bases). V was pared by 1 base and J by 3 bases, with 15 bases between. This CDR3 contains 16 residues. Germline CDR1 is MGHRA and CDR2 is YSYEKL. CDR3 loop: CASSQVAGDLDYGYTF. The CDR3 nucleotides are TGCGCCAGCAGCCAAGTCGCAGGGGACTTGGACTATGGCTACACCTTC.

The chain has TRBV7-9 and TRBJ2-5; tentatively, D is TRBD1 (6 bases). Per the germline V gene, CDR1 is SEHNR and CDR2 is FQNEAQ (reference sequence). The V gene lost 10 bases and the J gene lost 5 bases, with 17 bases spanning the gap. The length of the CDR3 is 13 residues. CDR3 nucleotide sequence: TGTGCCACCCATACAGGGAATCGGGAGACCCAGTACTTC. This translates into CATHTGNRETQYF.